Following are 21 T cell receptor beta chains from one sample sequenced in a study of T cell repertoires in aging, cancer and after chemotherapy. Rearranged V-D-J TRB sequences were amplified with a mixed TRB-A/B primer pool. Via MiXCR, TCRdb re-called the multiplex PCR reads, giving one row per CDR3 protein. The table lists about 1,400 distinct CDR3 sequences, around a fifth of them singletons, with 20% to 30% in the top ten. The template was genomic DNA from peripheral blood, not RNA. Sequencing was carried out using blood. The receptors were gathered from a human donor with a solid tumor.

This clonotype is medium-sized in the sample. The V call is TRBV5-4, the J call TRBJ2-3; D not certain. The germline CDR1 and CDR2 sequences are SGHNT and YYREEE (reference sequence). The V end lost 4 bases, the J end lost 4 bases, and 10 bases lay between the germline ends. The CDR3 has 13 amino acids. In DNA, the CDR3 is TGTGCCAGCAGCACGGCCCCGCCAGATACGCAGTATTTT. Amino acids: CASSTAPPDTQYF.

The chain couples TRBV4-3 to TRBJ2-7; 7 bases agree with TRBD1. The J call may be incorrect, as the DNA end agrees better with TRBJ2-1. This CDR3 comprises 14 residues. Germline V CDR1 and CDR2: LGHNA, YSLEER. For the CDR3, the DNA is TGCGCCAGCACCGAAACGACAGGGCGCAACGAGCAGTTCTTC. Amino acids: CASTETTGRNEQFF.

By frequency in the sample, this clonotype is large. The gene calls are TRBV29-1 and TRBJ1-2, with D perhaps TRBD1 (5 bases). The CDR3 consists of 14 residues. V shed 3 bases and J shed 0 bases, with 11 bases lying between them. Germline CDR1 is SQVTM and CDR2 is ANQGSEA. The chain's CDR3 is CSVDQDTANYGYTF. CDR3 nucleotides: TGCAGCGTTGACCAGGACACAGCTAACTATGGCTACACCTTC.

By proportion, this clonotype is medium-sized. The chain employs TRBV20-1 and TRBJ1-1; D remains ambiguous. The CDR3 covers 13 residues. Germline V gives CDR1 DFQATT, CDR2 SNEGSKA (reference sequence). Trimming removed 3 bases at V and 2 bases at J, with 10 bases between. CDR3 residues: CSARLDINTEAFF. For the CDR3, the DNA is TGCAGTGCTAGGCTTGACATAAACACTGAAGCTTTCTTT.

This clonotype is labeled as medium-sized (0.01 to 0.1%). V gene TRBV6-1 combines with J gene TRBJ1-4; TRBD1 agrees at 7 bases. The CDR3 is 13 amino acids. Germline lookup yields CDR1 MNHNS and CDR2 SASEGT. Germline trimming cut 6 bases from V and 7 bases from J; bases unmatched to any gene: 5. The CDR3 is CASRDRPSEKLFF. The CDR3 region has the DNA TGTGCCAGCAGGGACAGGCCAAGTGAAAAACTGTTTTTT.

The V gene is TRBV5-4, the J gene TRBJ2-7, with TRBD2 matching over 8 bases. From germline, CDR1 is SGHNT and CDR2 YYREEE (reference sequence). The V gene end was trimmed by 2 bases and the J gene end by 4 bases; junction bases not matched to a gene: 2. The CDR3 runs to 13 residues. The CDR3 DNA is TGTGCCAGCAGCTTTAGCGGGACTTACGAGCAGTACGTC. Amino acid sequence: CASSFSGTYEQYV.

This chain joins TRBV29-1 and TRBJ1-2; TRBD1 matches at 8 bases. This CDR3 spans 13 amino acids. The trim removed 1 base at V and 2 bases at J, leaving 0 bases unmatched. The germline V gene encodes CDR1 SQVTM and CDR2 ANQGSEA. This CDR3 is CSVEGQGNYGYTF. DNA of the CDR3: TGCAGCGTTGAAGGACAGGGGAACTATGGCTACACCTTC. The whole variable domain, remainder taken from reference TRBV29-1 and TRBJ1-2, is SAVISQKPSRDICQRGTSLTIQCQVDSQVTMMFWYRQQPGQSLTLIATANQGSEATYESGFVIDKFPISRPNLTFSTLTVSNMSPEDSSIYLCSVEGQGNYGYTFGSGTRLTVV.

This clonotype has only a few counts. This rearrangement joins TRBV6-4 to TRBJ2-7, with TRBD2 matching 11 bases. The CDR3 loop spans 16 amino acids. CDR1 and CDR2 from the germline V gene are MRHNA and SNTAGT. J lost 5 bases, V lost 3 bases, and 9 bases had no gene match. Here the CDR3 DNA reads TGTGCCAGCAGTGATTTGGGGCTAGCGGGAGGTCACGAGCAGTACGTC. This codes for CASSDLGLAGGHEQYV.

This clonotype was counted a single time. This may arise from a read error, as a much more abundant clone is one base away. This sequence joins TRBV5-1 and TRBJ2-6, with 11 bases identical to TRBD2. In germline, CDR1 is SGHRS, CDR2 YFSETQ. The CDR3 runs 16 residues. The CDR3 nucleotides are TGCGCCAGCAGCTCGAGTACTAGCGGGAGCGCGGGGGTCCCGACTTTC. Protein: CASSSSTSGSAGVPTF. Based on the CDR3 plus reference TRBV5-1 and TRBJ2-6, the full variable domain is KAGVTQTPRYLIKTRGQQVTLSCSPISGHRSVSWYQQTPGQGLQFLFEYFSETQRNKGNFPGRFSGRQFSNSRSEMNVSTLELGDSALYLCASSSSTSGSAGVPTFGAGSRLTVL.

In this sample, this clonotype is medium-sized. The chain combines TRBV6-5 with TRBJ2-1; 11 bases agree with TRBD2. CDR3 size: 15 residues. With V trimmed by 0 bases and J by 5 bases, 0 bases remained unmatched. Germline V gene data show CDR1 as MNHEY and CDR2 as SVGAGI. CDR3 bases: TGTGCCAGCAGTTACTCTAGCGGGGGGGACAATGAGCAGTTCTTC. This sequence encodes CASSYSSGGDNEQFF.

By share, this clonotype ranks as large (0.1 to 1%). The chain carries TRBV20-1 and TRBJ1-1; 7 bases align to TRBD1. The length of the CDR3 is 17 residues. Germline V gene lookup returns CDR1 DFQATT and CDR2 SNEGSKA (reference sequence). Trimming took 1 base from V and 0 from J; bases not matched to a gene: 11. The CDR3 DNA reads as TGCAGTGCTAGAGTGAGGGGGCGGCGGGCAATGAACACTGAAGCTTTCTTT. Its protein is CSARVRGRRAMNTEAFF.

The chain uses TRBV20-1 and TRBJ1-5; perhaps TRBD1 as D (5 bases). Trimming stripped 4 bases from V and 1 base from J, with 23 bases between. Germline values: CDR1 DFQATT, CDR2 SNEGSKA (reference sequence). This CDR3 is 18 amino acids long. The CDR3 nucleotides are TGCAGTGCTACACAGTTCGCCGGGGCGGGAATCAGCAATCAGCCCCAGCATTTT. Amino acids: CSATQFAGAGISNQPQHF.

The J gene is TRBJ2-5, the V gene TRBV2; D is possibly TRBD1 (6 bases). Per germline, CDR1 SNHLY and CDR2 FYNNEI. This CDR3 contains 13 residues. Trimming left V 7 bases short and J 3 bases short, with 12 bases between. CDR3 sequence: CASTKNREETQYF. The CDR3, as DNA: TGTGCCAGCACAAAAAACAGGGAAGAGACCCAGTACTTC.

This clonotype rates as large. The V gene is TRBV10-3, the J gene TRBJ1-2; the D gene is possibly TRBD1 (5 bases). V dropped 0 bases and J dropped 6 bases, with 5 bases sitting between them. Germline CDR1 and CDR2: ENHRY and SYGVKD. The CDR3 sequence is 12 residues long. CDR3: CAISESGDGYTF. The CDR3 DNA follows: TGTGCCATCAGTGAGTCAGGGGATGGCTACACCTTC.

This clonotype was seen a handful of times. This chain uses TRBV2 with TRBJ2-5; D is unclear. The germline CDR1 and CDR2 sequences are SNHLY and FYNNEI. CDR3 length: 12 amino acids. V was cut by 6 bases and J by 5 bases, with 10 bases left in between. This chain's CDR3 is CASRGDGETQYF. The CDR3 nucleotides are TGTGCCAGCAGGGGCGATGGCGAGACCCAGTACTTC.

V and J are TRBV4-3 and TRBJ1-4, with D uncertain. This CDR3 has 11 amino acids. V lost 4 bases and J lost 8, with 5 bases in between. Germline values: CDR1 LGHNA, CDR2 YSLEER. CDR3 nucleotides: TGCGCCAGCAGCCTGGGGGAAAAACTGTTTTTT. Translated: CASSLGEKLFF.

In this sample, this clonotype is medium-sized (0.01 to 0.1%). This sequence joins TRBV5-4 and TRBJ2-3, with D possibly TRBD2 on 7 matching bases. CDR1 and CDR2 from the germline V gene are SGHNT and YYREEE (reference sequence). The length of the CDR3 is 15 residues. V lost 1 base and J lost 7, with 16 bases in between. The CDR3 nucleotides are TGTGCCAGCAGCTTGATGGCGGGGGCCCGGAATACGCAGTATTTT. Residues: CASSLMAGARNTQYF.

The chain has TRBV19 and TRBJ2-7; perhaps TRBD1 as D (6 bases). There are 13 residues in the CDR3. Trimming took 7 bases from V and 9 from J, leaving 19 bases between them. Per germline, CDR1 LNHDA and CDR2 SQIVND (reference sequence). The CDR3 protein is CASTPPGTPSQYV. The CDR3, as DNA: TGTGCCAGTACCCCCCCCGGGACACCGTCGCAGTACGTC.

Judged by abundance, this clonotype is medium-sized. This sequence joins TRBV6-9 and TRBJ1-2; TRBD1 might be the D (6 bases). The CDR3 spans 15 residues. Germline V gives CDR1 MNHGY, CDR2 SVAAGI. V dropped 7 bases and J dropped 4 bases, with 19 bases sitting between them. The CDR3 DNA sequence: TGTGCCAGCACCTTAACCCCCACAGGGTTCTATGGCTACACCTTC. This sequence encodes CASTLTPTGFYGYTF.

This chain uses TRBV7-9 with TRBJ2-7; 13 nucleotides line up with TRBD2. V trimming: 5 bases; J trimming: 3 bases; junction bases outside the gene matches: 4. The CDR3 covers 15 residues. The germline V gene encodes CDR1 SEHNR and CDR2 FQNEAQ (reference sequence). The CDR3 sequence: CASSAGTSGIYEQYV. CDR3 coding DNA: TGTGCCAGCAGCGCCGGGACTAGCGGGATCTACGAGCAGTACGTC.

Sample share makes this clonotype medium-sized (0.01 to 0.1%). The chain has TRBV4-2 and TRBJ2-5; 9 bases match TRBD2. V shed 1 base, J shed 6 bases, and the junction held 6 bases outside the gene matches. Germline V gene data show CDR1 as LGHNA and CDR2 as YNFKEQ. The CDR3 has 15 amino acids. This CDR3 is CASSQGRTSAQTQYF. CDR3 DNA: TGTGCCAGCAGCCAAGGGCGGACTAGCGCCCAGACCCAGTACTTC.